The source of this TCR beta chain is a study of lymphopenia after photon versus proton radiotherapy. Study findings and constraints: Authors raise, but do not show, better survival with proton therapy.

Produced via immunoSEQ multiplex PCR; TCRdb's table is partial and in-frame only. The sample contains 150,000 to 200,000 clones, around nine tenths of which appear only once. A word on this clone: Its specificity is not known.

Trimming cost V 7 bases and J 3 bases, with 28 bases left between them. Germline V lookup: CDR1 SQVTM, CDR2 ANQGSEA. The CDR3 is 17 amino acids. The sequence came from a man aged 45-65 years with gastric cancer. The chain recombines TRBV29-1 with TRBJ2-7; perhaps TRBD1 as D (5 bases). Sequencing used peripheral blood, obtained from a patient treated with photon-based radiotherapy. In DNA form, the CDR3 reads TGCAGCGCTGCCCTGGATTGGGCGGACGGACAACTCTACGAGCAGTACTTC. It is translated as CSAALDWADGQLYEQYF.